This T cell receptor beta chain stems from a study of blood T cell repertoires in COVID-19. Study overall: Samples of COVID-19 (acute and convalescent) were obtained from the United States, Italy and Spain. Sample material is recorded as cDNA or gDNA derived from T cells, B-cell-depleted T cells, or PBMCs.

Per the germline V gene, CDR1 is ENHRY and CDR2 is SYGVKD. V gave up 8 bases and J gave up 0 bases, with 9 bases separating them. The CDR3 spans 13 residues. In the authors' methods: Scientists estimated how many nucleated cells there were by amplifying reference gene primers. Method: immunoSEQ multiplex PCR; TCRdb's copy keeps in-frame clones and lacks some. The V and J calls and the clone size are those of that table, but D and trimming were determined from the DNA. The profile shows under 450,000 clones, approximately 86% of them singletons. This clone was seen once. Sequencing was carried out using peripheral blood. This chain links TRBV10-3 with TRBJ2-3; D call uncertain. The clonotype was recovered from an older woman with COVID-19, enrolled during active disease. CDR3 sequence: CAISTASTDTQYF. CDR3 DNA sequence: TGTGCCATCTCTACAGCTAGCACAGATACGCAGTATTTT.